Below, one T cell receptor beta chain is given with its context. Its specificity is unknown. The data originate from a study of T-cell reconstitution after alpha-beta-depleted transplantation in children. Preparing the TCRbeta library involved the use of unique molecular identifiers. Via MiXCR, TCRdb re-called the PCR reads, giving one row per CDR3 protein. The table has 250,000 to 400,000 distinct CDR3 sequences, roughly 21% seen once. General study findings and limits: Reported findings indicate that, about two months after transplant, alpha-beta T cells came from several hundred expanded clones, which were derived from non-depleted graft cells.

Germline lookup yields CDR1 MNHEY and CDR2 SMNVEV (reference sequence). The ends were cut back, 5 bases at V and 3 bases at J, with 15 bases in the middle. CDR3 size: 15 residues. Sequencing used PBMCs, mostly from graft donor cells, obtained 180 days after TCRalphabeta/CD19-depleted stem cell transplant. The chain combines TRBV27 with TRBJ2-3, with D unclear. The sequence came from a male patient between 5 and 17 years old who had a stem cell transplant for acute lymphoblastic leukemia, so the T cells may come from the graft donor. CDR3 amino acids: CASSEVIWGTDTQYF. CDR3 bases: TGTGCCAGCAGTGAGGTCATTTGGGGAACAGATACGCAGTATTTT.